The rows below give T cell receptor beta chains drawn from one sample of a study of siplizumab effects on memory and regulatory T cells. Assay used: immunoSEQ multiplex PCR; TCRdb lists only in-frame clones, some missing. Of about 91,000 clones listed, 93% are singletons. What was sequenced was CD8+ T cells sorted from blood. These receptors were obtained from a human donor in good health. Each CDR3 is given with its conserved first and last residue. The D gene is left open where the match is weak. Clone size is not always given. Where it is, it says once, few, many or a class for expanded clones.

CATSRDLESSNEQYF TGTGCCACCAGCAGAGATCTCGAGTCCAGTAACGAGCAGTACTTC TRBJ2-7 NA NA 15 TRBV15
CASSGGQGLMDEQFF TGTGCCAGCAGCGGAGGACAGGGGCTTATGGATGAGCAGTTCTTC TRBJ2-1 TRBD1 NA 15 TRBV5-4
CASSQGSGLLHNEQFF TGTGCCAGCAGCCAGGGTAGCGGGCTTTTGCACAATGAGCAGTTCTTC TRBJ2-1 TRBD2 NA 16 TRBV4-2
CASSNKYKDGEQFF TGTGCCAGCAGCAATAAATACAAGGACGGTGAGCAGTTCTTC TRBJ2-1 NA NA 14 TRBV6-5
CASSQSQGGYGYTF TGCGCCAGCAGCCAAAGTCAGGGTGGCTATGGCTACACCTTC TRBJ1-2 NA NA 14 TRBV4-1
CASSSGSADNEQFF TGTGCCAGCAGCTCCGGATCGGCTGACAATGAGCAGTTCTTC TRBJ2-1 NA NA 14 TRBV11-2
CASSLEFYTGELFF TGCGCCAGCAGCTTGGAGTTCTACACCGGGGAGCTGTTTTTT TRBJ2-2 NA once 14 TRBV5-1
CASSGTGGWQETQYF TGTGCCAGCAGTGGGACAGGGGGCTGGCAAGAGACCCAGTACTTC TRBJ2-5 TRBD1 NA 15 TRBV6-5
CASSLGAGLMSYTF TGTGCCAGCAGCTTGGGGGCAGGGCTCATGAGCTACACCTTC TRBJ1-2 NA NA 14 TRBV5-6
CASSLVGGRVETQYF TGTGCCAGCAGCTTGGTCGGGGGAAGAGTAGAGACCCAGTACTTC TRBJ2-5 NA NA 15 TRBV5-4
CASAGDGSYEQYF TGTGCCAGCGCCGGGGACGGGTCCTACGAGCAGTACTTC TRBJ2-7 NA NA 13 TRBV5-6
CASSYGTGKYEQYF TGTGCCAGCAGTTACGGGACAGGTAAATACGAGCAGTACTTC TRBJ2-7 TRBD1 NA 14 TRBV6-5
CASSQTGAEAFF TGTGCCAGCAGCCAGACAGGGGCTGAAGCTTTCTTT TRBJ1-1 TRBD1 NA 12 TRBV6-1
CASSTGNQPQHF TGTGCCAGCAGCACAGGGAATCAGCCCCAGCATTTT TRBJ1-5 NA NA 12 TRBV7-9
CASRKTGLSEAFF TGTGCCAGTAGAAAAACAGGACTTTCTGAAGCTTTCTTT TRBJ1-1 NA NA 13 TRBV19
CASSTGGTEAFF TGCGCCAGCAGTACGGGAGGAACTGAAGCTTTCTTT TRBJ1-1 NA NA 12 TRBV10-1
CASSPPRGGLGQETQYF TGTGCCAGCAGCCCCCCCCGCGGGGGGCTAGGACAAGAGACCCAGTACTTC TRBJ2-5 TRBD2 NA 17 TRBV13
CATSREGSDTEAFF TGTGCCACCAGCAGAGAGGGATCGGACACTGAAGCTTTCTTT TRBJ1-1 NA once 14 TRBV15
CASSLVAGGMNTEAFF TGTGCCAGCAGCTTAGTGGCAGGGGGGATGAACACTGAAGCTTTCTTT TRBJ1-1 TRBD1 once 16 TRBV7-8
CSVEVGGAVTLEEQFF TGCAGCGTTGAAGTCGGGGGGGCGGTCACATTGGAGGAGCAGTTCTTC TRBJ2-1 TRBD2 NA 16 TRBV29-1
CASSVGTPENIQYF TGTGCCAGCAGCGTAGGGACTCCTGAAAACATTCAGTACTTC TRBJ2-4 NA NA 14 TRBV9
CATGQLANQPQHF TGTGCCACGGGACAGTTAGCCAATCAGCCCCAGCATTTT TRBJ1-5 TRBD1 NA 13 TRBV27
CAWSEREGPEAFF TGTGCCTGGAGTGAAAGGGAAGGCCCTGAAGCTTTCTTT TRBJ1-1 NA NA 13 TRBV30
CASSLSAGAKNIQYF TGTGCCAGCAGCTTAAGTGCGGGAGCCAAAAACATTCAGTACTTC TRBJ2-4 NA NA 15 TRBV7-3
CASSQDFLAGAPEQFF TGCGCCAGCAGCCAAGATTTCCTAGCGGGAGCCCCCGAGCAGTTCTTC TRBJ2-1 TRBD2 NA 16 TRBV4-3
CASSLGDRGTGELFF TGTGCCAGCAGCTTGGGTGACAGGGGCACCGGGGAGCTGTTTTTT TRBJ2-2 TRBD1 NA 15 TRBV5-6